This T cell receptor beta chain derives from a study of CXCR3-negative and CXCR3-positive naive CD8 T cells. The naive CD8+ gate required CD45RO-CCR7+CD27+CD95- phenotype. The CDR3 is made up of 13 amino acids. Germline CDR1 SGHRS, CDR2 YFSETQ. The libraries of TRB cDNA were constructed through 5' RACE using UMI labels. TCRdb re-called the 5' RACE reads; every CDR3 protein appears as one record, without DNA. Reported are 80,000 to 95,000 distinct CDR3 sequences; the ten largest clones contain 1.5% to 2%. Notes on the study in general: Greater hydrophobicity was found in TRB CDR3s of CXCR3-positive naive cells than of CXCR3-negative naive cells. Each naive subset displayed comparably high diversity, whereas memory CD8+ cells displayed much lower diversity.

Turning to this clonotype: The target antigen is unknown.

Sequenced material: naive CXCR3- CD8+ T cells from blood. Subset given: CD45RO-CCR7+CD27+CD95- naive CD8+ T cells lacking CXCR3 (TNR3-). The origin of this receptor is a human donor in good health. Some clones in this sample may be carry-over from other donors' samples. This chain links TRBV5-1 with TRBJ2-7. Here the CDR3 reads CASSLTAFYEQYF.